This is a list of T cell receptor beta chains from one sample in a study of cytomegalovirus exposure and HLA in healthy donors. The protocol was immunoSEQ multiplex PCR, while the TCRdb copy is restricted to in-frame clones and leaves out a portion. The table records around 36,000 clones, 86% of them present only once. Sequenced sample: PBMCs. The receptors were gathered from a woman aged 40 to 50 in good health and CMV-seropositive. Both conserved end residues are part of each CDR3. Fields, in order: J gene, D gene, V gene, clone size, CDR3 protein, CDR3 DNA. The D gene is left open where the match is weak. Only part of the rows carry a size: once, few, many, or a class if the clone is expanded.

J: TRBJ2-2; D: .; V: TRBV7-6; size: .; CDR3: CASRPEGDTGELFF; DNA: TGTGCCAGCAGACCAGAAGGAGACACCGGGGAGCTGTTTTTT
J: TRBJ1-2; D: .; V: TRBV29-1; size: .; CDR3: CSVGGVQPYTYGYTF; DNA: TGCAGCGTTGGTGGAGTCCAACCTTACACTTATGGCTACACCTTC
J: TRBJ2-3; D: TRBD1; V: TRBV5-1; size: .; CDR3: CASSTPQQGATDTQYF; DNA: TGCGCCAGCAGCACACCTCAACAGGGGGCCACAGATACGCAGTATTTT
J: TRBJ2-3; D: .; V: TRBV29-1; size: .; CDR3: CSVDRRARGTDTQYF; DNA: TGCAGCGTTGATAGGAGGGCGAGGGGCACAGATACGCAGTATTTT
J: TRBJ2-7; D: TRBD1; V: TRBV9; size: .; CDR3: CASSSRTGTYEQYF; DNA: TGTGCCAGCAGCTCCCGGACAGGGACCTACGAGCAGTACTTC
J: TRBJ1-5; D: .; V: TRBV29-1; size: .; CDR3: CSVARNQPQHF; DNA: TGCAGCGTGGCGAGGAATCAGCCCCAGCATTTT
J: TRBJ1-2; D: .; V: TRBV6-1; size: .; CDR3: CASLRDRSYTF; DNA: TGTGCCAGCCTTCGGGATCGGAGCTACACCTTC
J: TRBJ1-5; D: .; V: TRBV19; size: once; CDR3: CASSIRQGGQPQHF; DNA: TGTGCCAGTAGTATACGGCAGGGAGGTCAGCCCCAGCATTTT
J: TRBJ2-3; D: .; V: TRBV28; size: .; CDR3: CASQAIDTQYF; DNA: TGTGCCAGCCAGGCCATAGATACGCAGTATTTT
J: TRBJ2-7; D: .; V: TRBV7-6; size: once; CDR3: CASSPETPGHFSYEQYF; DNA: TGTGCCAGCAGCCCTGAAACCCCGGGACACTTCTCCTACGAGCAGTACTTC
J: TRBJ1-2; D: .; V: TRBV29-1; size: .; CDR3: CSAHRDMGDGYTF; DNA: TGCAGCGCCCATCGGGACATGGGCGATGGCTACACCTTC
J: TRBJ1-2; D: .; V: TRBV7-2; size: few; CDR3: CASSPPGEGTF; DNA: TGTGCCAGCAGCCCACCCGGAGAGGGCACCTTC
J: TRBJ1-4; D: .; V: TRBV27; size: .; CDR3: CASSLKGSTNEKLFF; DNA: TGTGCCAGCAGTTTAAAGGGGTCAACTAATGAAAAACTGTTTTTT
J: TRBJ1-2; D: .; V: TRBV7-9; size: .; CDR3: CASSSNTGPNYGYTF; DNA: TGTGCCAGCAGCTCAAACACAGGGCCCAACTATGGCTACACCTTC
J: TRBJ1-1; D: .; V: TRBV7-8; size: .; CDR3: CASSRGGDINTEAFF; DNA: TGTGCCAGCAGCCGGGGGGGGGACATAAACACTGAAGCTTTCTTT
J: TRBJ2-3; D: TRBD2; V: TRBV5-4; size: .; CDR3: CASSLELAGEPTDTQYF; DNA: TGTGCCAGCAGCTTGGAACTAGCGGGGGAACCCACAGATACGCAGTATTTT
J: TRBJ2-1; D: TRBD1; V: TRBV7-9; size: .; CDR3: CASSSAQTGFPGWFF; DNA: TGTGCCAGCAGCTCCGCCCAGACAGGGTTCCCAGGGTGGTTCTTC
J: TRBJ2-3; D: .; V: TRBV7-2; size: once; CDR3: CASSLQGQIGDTQYF; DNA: TGTGCCAGCAGCTTACAGGGGCAGATAGGAGATACGCAGTATTTT
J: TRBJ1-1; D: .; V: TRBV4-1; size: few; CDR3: CASSQGSVNTEAFF; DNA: TGCGCCAGCAGCCAAGGGTCAGTGAACACTGAAGCTTTCTTT
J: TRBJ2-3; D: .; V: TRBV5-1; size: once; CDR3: CASSLGTAGMTDTQYF; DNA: TGCGCCAGCAGCTTGGGGACAGCGGGGATGACAGATACGCAGTATTTT
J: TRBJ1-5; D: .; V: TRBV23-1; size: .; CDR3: CASSQSRVWNQPQHF; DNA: TGCGCCAGCAGTCAAAGCAGGGTGTGGAATCAGCCCCAGCATTTT
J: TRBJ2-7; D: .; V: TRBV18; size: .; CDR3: CASSPTGSSYEQYF; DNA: TGTGCCAGCTCACCGACAGGTAGCTCCTACGAGCAGTACTTC
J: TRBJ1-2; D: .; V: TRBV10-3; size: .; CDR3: CAISERNYGYTF; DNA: TGTGCCATCAGTGAACGGAACTATGGCTACACCTTC
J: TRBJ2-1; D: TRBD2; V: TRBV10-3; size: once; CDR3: CAISEGLGSYNEQFF; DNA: TGTGCCATCTCCGAGGGACTAGGGTCCTACAATGAGCAGTTCTTC
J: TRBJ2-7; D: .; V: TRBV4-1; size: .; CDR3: CASSQDTGSEQYF; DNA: TGCGCCAGCAGCCAAGATACCGGGAGCGAGCAGTACTTC
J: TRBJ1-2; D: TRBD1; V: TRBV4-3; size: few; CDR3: CASSLSFGDSPYGYTF; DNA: TGCGCCAGCAGCCTATCCTTCGGGGACAGTCCGTATGGCTACACCTTC